This T cell receptor beta chain was sequenced during a study of cytomegalovirus exposure and HLA in healthy donors. This CDR3 comprises 13 residues. J was trimmed by 10 bases and V by 2 bases; bases with no gene match: 3. CDR1 SGHDN and CDR2 FVKESK come from the germline V gene. Overall study findings and caveats: It was 164 TCR beta chains that were listed as cytomegalovirus-associated. In a later analysis, TCR beta V- and J-gene trimming showed a link to a missense DCLRE1C variant.

A remark on this clone: Its specificity is unknown.

Both 60 Vbeta primers and 13 Jbeta primers went into the PCR. Sequencing was performed with immunoSEQ multiplex PCR; in TCRdb, only in-frame clones are kept and a portion is missing. The data hold roughly 290,000 clones, with about 80% observed a single time. This sequence joins TRBV14 and TRBJ2-5; 11 bases map to TRBD1. This clonotype originated in a girl aged 2-9 years in good health and CMV-seronegative. Sequencing used PBMCs. The CDR3 loop reads CASSQRTGGHQYF. The CDR3 DNA sequence: TGTGCCAGCAGCCAACGGACAGGGGGCCACCAGTACTTC.